The source of this TCR beta chain is a study of blood T cells in healthy people across ages (dated by TCRdb to 2014 to 2015). General notes on the study: In model experiments, roughly one uniquely barcoded TCR beta cDNA molecule per two T cells was captured by template switching. To avoid experimental bias, donors of different ages were randomly spread across the sequencing lanes. The donors were divided into four age groups: young (average approximately 15 years), middle-aged (over 35), aged (approximately 59) and long-lived (about 80). Two additional independent replicas of 1 million unique cDNA reads from the same blood draw were analyzed for two donors (one aged 18 to 30 and one aged 80 or older). To track age-related changes in TCR beta repertoire diversity, the study relied on deep sequencing normalized with unique cDNA molecular identifiers.

Libraries were made using 5' RACE. The run used an Illumina HiSeq 2500. A second PCR of roughly 7 to 11 cycles was performed with a sample-barcoded 5' primer and a J-beta primer mix. Each TCR beta cDNA molecule received a unique molecular identifier from a template-switch 5' adaptor carrying 12 random nucleotides. Each sample yielded at least 3 million CDR3-containing paired-end reads. First-strand cDNA was synthesized from all RNA with the Mint cDNA synthesis kit, primed by a TRBC-specific oligonucleotide. All cDNA was treated with uracil-DNA glycosylase and then went through a first 18-cycle PCR with the universal primers M1SS and BC2_uni_R. On the study's bioinformatics: Each sample was normalized by randomly selecting 1 million high-quality reads, each carrying a distinct molecular identifier. Instead of being binned into consensus sequences, reads that shared molecular identifiers were thrown out. CDR3 identification, clonotype clustering and error correction used MiTCR with a Q25 quality threshold and the strictest error-elimination algorithm. A nonparametric unseen species model with Euler transformation was used to estimate a lower bound on total TCR beta diversity. TCRdb ran its own pipeline on the public reads, namely fastp trimming at Q25 and MiXCR clone calling, and kept in-frame beta chains. All rows with the same CDR3 protein become a single entry with the most common DNA and genes. V and J calls and clone size were set by TCRdb, not the authors. For this sample there are 650,000 to 1,000,000 distinct CDR3 sequences; about half appear just once. Together, the top ten hold 15% to 20% of the sample.

The germline V gene yields SGHTA for CDR1 and FQGNSA for CDR2. The germline V and J ends show losses of 2 bases and 4 bases respectively, and no gene match explains 5 bases of the junction. The CDR3 starts with the cysteine, ends with the phenylalanine, and has 16 residues. Just CDR3 DNA is preserved here, 48 bases in frame from base 1. As for this clonotype: Its antigen has not been determined. No quality values exist for individual bases; no much larger clone is one base distant.

The roughly 39 donors, aged about 6 to 95 years, were systemically healthy Caucasian individuals from Russia. Each donor gave about 11 milliliters of peripheral blood, drawn into EDTA-treated Vacutainer tubes. Ficoll-Paque density-gradient centrifugation was used to isolate PBMCs, with at least 7 million per sample. Trizol reagent was used to extract total RNA from the PBMCs, yielding at least 5.5 micrograms per sample. For every donor, flow cytometry on a PBMC aliquot measured the percentage of naive CD45RAhigh/CD27high T cells. Results the study describes overall, beyond this receptor: The CMV infection status of donors was not known, potentially confounding age-related changes in expanded clonotypes. Observed TCR beta diversity per million T cells fell roughly linearly with age, and a significant reduction was already apparent by age around 44. Estimates of total diversity from one million sequenced T cells were regarded as lower bounds and underestimates. Compared with the aged group, more naive CD4+ T cells, fewer expanded clones and increased TCR diversity were shown by the long-lived group, suggesting age selection. Because profiling used bulk unsorted PBMCs, naive and antigen-experienced compartments could not be compared conclusively. A strong correlation was found between observed TCR beta diversity and the percentage of naive T cells measured by flow cytometry.

Specimen: blood. The source is an elderly man in good health. The receptor chain draws on TRBV7-2 and TRBJ2-3; 11 nucleotides in the junction match TRBD2. The CDR3: CASSLTSGSSADTQYF. The DNA sequence is given as TGTGCCAGCAGCTTAACTAGCGGGAGTAGCGCAGATACGCAGTATTTT.